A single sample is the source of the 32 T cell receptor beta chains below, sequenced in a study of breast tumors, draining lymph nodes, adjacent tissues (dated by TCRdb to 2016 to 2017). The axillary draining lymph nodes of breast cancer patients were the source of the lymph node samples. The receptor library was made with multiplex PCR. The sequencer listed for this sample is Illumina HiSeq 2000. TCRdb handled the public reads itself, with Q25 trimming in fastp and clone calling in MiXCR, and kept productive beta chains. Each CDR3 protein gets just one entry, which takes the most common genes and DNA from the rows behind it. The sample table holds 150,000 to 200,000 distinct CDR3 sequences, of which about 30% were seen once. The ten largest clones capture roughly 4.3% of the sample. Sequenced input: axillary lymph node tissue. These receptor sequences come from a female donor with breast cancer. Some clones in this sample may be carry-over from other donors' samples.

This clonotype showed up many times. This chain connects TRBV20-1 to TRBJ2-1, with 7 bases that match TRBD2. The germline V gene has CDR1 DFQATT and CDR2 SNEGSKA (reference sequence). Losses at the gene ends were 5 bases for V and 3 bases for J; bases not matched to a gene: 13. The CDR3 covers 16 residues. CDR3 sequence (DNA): TGCAGTGCTGGGGGGGGTTGGAGCGGGGACTACAATGAGCAGTTCTTC. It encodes CSAGGGWSGDYNEQFF.

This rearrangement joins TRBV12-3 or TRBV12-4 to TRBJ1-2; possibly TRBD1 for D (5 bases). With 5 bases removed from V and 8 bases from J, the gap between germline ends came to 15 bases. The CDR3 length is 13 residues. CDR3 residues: CASSLGGTKGYTF. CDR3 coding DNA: TGTGCCAGCAGTCTCGGGGGGACTAAGGGCTACACCTTC.

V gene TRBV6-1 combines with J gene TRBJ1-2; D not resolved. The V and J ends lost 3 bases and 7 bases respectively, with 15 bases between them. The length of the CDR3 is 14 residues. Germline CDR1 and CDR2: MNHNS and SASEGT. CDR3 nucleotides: TGTGCCAGCAGTGATGTGTCCCAGGCGGGTGGCTACACCTTC. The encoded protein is CASSDVSQAGGYTF.

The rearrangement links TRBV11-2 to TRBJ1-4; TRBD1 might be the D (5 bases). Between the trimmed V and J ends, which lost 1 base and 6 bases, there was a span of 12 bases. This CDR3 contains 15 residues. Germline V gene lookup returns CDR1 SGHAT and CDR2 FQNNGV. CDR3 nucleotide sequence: TGTGCCAGCAGCTTAGTGGGGGGAAAGGATGAAAAACTGTTTTTT. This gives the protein CASSLVGGKDEKLFF.

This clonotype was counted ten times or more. CDR3 in DNA: TGTGCCAGCAGCTTGGGGGGTAGGACAGATACGCAGTATTTT. Translating gives CASSLGGRTDTQYF. The chain links TRBV7-6 to TRBJ2-3; D may be TRBD2 (6 bases). This CDR3 region has 14 residues. CDR1 and CDR2 (germline): SGHVS, FNYEAQ. With 3 bases removed from V and 3 bases from J, the gap between germline ends came to 10 bases.

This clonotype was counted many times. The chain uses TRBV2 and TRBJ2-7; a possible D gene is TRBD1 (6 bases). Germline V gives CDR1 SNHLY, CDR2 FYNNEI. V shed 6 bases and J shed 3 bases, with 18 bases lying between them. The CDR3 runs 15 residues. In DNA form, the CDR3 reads TGTGCCAGCAGAGACGGGACAACCGGTGACTACGAGCAGTACTTC. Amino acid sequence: CASRDGTTGDYEQYF.

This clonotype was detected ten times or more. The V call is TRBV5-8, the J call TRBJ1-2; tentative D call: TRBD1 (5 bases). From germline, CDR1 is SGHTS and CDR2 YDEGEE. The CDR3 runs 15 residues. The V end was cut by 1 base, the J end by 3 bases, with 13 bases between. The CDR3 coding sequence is TGTGCCAGCAGCTTGAAGAGACAGAGTTACTATGGCTACACCTTC. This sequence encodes CASSLKRQSYYGYTF.

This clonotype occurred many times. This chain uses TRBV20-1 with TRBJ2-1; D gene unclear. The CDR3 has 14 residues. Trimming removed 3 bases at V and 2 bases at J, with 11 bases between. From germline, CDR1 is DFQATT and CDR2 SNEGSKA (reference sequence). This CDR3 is CSARGLSTYNEQFF. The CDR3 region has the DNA TGCAGTGCTAGGGGTCTGTCAACCTACAATGAGCAGTTCTTC.

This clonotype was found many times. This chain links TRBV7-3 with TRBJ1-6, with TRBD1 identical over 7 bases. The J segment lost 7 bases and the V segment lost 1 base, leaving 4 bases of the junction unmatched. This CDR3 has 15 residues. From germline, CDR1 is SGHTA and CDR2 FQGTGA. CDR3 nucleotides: TGTGCCAGCAGCTTAAGAAGGGGGCAAAATTCACCCCTCCACTTT. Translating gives CASSLRRGQNSPLHF. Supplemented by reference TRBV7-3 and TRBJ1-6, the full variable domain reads GAGVSQTPSNKVTEKGKYVELRCDPISGHTALYWYRQSLGQGPEFLIYFQGTGAADDSGLPNDRFFAVRPEGSVSTLKIQRTERGDSAVYLCASSLRRGQNSPLHFGNGTRLTVT.

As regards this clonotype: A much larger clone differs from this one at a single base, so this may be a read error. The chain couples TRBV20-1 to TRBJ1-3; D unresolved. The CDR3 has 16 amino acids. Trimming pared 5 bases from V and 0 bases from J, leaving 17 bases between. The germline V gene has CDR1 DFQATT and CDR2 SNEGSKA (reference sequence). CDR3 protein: CSAGGVQTFSGNTIYF. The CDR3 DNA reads TGCAGTGCTGGTGGGGTTCAAACCTTCTCTGGAAACACCATATATTTT.

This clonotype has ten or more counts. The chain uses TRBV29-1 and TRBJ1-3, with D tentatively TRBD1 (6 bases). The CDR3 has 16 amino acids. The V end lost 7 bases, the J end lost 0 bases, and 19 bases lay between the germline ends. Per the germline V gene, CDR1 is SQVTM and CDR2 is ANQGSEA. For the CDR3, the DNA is TGCAGCGCCCGGCAGGGGATGACCAACTCTGGAAACACCATATATTTT. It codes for CSARQGMTNSGNTIYF.

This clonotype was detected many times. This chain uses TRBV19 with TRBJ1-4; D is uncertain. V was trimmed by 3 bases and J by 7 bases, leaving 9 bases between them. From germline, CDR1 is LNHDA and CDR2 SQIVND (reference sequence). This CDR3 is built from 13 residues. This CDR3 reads CASSILGGEKLFF. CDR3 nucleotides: TGTGCCAGTAGTATTTTGGGTGGTGAAAAACTGTTTTTT. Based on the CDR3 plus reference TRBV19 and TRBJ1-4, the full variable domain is DGGITQSPKYLFRKEGQNVTLSCEQNLNHDAMYWYRQDPGQGLRLIYYSQIVNDFQKGDIAEGYSVSREKKESFPLTVTSAQKNPTAFYLCASSILGGEKLFFGSGTQLSVL.

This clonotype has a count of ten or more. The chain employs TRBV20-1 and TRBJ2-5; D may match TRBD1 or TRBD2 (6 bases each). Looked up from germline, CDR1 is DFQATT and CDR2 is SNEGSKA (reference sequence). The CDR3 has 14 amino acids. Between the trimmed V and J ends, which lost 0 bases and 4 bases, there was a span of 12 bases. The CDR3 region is CSARDAQGGETQYF. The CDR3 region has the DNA TGCAGTGCTAGAGATGCACAGGGAGGAGAGACCCAGTACTTC.

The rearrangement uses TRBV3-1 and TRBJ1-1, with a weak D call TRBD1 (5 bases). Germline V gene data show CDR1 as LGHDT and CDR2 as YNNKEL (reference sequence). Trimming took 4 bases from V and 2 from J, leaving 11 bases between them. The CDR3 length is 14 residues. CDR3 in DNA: TGTGCCAGCAGCCCTCATCAGGGTAACACTGAAGCTTTCTTT. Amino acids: CASSPHQGNTEAFF.

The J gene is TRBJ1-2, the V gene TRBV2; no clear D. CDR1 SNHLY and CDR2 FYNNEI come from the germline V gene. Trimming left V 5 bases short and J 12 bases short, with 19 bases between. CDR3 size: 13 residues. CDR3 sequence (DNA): TGTGCCAGCAGTCCACACCCCGGCTCTGGAAACACCTTC. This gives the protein CASSPHPGSGNTF.

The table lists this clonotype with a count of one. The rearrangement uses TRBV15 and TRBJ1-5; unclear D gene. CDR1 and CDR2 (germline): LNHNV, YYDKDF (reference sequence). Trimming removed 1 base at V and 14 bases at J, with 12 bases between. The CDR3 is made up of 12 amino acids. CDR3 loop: CATSRVPSSEHF. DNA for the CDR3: TGTGCCACCAGCAGAGTACCCAGTTCCGAGCATTTT.

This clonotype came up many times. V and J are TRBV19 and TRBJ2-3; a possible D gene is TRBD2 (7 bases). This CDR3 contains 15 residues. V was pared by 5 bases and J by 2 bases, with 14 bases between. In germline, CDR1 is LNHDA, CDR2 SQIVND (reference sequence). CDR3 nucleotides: TGTGCCAGTAGTTTTGGGGGGGGCCACACAGATACGCAGTATTTT. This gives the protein CASSFGGGHTDTQYF.

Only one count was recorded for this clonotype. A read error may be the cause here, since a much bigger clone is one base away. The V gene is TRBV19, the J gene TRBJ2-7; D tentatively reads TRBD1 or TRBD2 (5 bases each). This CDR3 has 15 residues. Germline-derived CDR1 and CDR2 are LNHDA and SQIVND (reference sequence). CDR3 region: CASREVGGSPYEQCF. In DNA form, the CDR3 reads TGTGCCAGTAGGGAAGTTGGGGGTTCCCCCTACGAGCAGTGCTTC. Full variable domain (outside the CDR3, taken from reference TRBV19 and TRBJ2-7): DGGITQSPKYLFRKEGQNVTLSCEQNLNHDAMYWYRQDPGQGLRLIYYSQIVNDFQKGDIAEGYSVSREKKESFPLTVTSAQKNPTAFYLCASREVGGSPYEQCFGPGTRLTVT.

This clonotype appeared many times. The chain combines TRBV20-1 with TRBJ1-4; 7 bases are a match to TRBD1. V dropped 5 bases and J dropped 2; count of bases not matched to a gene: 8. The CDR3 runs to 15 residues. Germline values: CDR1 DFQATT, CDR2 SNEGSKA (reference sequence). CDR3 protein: CSAYPGTETNEKLFF. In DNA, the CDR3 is TGCAGTGCTTATCCCGGGACAGAGACTAATGAAAAACTGTTTTTT.

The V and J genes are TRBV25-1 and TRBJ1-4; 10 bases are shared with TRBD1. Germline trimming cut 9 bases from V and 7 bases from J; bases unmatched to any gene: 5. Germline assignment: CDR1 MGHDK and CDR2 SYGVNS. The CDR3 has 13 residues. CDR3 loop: CARTTGGGEKLFF. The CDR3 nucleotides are TGTGCCAGGACGACAGGGGGCGGTGAAAAACTGTTTTTT.

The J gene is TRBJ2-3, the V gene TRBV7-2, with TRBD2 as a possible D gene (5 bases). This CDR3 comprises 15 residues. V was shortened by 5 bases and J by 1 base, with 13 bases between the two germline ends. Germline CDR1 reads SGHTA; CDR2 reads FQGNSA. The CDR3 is CASSPSLGGTDTQYF. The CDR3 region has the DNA TGTGCCAGCAGCCCTAGCCTGGGCGGCACAGATACGCAGTATTTT.

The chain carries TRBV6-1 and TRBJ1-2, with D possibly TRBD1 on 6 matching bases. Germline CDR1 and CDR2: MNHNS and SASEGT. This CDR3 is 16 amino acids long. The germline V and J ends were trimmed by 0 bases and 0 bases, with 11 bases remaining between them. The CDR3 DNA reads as TGTGCCAGCAGTGAAGCTAAGGGGGGCACTAACTATGGCTACACCTTC. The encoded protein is CASSEAKGGTNYGYTF.

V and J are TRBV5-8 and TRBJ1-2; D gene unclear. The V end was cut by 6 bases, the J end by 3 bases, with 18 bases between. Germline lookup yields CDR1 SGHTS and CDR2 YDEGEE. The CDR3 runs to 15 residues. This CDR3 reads CASIQGWPTDYGYTF. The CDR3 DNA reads TGTGCCAGCATCCAAGGTTGGCCGACGGACTATGGCTACACCTTC.

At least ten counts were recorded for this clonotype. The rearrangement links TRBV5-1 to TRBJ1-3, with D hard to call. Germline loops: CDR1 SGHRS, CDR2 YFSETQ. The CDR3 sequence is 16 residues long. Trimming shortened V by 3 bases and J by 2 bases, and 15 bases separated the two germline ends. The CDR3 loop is CASSSSVAGTGNTIYF. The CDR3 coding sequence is TGCGCCAGCAGCTCGTCGGTGGCCGGGACTGGAAACACCATATATTTT.

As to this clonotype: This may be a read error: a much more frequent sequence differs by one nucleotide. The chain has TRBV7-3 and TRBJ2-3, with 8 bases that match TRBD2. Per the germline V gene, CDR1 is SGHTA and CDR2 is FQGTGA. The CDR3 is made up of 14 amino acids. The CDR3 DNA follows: TGTGCCGGCAGCTCCAGCGGGAGAGCGGATACGCAGTATTTT. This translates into CAGSSSGRADTQYF.

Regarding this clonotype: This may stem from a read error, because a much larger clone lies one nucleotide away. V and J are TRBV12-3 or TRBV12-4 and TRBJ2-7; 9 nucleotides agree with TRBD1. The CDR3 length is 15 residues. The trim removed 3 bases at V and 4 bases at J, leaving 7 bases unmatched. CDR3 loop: CASSFGRGQGYEQYF. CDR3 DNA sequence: TGTGCCAGCAGTTTCGGTAGGGGACAGGGATACGAGCAGTACTTC.

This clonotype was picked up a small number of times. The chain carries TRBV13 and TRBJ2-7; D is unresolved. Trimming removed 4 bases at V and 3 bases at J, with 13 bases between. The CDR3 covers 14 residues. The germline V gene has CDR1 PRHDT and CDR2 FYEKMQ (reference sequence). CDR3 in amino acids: CASSSPDGDYEQYF. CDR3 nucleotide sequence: TGTGCCAGCAGCTCCCCGGACGGTGACTACGAGCAGTACTTC.

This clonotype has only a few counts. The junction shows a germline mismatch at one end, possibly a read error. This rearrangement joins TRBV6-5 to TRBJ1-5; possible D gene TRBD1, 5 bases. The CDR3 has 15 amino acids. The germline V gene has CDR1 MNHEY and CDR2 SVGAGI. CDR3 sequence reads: CASSHSGPVHQPQHF. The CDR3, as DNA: TGTGCCAGCAGTCACTCGGGGCCGGTTCATCAGCCCCAGCATTTT.

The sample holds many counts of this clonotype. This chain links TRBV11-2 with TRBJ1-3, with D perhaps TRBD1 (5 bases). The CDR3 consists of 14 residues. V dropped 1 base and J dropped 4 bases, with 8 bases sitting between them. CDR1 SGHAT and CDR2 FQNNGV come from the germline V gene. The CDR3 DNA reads TGTGCCAGCAGCTTAGTAGGGGTCGGAAACACCATATATTTT. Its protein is CASSLVGVGNTIYF.

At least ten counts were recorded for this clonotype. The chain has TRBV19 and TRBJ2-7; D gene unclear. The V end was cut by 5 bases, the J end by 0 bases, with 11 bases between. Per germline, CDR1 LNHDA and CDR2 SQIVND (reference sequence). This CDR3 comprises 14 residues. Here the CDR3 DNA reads TGTGCCAGTAGTCCCGACATCAACTCCTACGAGCAGTACTTC. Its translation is CASSPDINSYEQYF. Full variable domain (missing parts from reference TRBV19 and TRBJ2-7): DGGITQSPKYLFRKEGQNVTLSCEQNLNHDAMYWYRQDPGQGLRLIYYSQIVNDFQKGDIAEGYSVSREKKESFPLTVTSAQKNPTAFYLCASSPDINSYEQYFGPGTRLTVT.

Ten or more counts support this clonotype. CDR3 in amino acids: CSARATSGSSYEQYF. In DNA form, the CDR3 reads TGCAGTGCTAGAGCGACTAGCGGAAGCTCCTACGAGCAGTACTTC. The rearrangement joins TRBV20-1 to TRBJ2-7; 9 bases fit TRBD2. V was clipped by 1 base and J by 0 bases; unmatched bases: 4. Germline assignment: CDR1 DFQATT and CDR2 SNEGSKA (reference sequence). The length of the CDR3 is 15 residues.

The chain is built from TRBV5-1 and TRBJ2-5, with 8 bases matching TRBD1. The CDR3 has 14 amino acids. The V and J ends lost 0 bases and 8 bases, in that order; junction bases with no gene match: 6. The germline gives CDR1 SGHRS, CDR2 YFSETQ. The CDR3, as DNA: TGCGCCAGCAGCTTGGGCGACAGGGGAGACACCCAGTACTTC. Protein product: CASSLGDRGDTQYF. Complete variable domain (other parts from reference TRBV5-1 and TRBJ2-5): KAGVTQTPRYLIKTRGQQVTLSCSPISGHRSVSWYQQTPGQGLQFLFEYFSETQRNKGNFPGRFSGRQFSNSRSEMNVSTLELGDSALYLCASSLGDRGDTQYFGPGTRLLVL.